Shown below are 10 T cell receptor beta chains from a single sample sequenced in a study of OX40 agonist ivuxolimab in advanced cancers. Method: immunoSEQ multiplex PCR; TCRdb's copy keeps in-frame clones and lacks some. Of nearly 80,000 clones in the sample, around 90% were seen once. Sequenced material: CD4+ or CD8+ T cells sorted from blood, taken in a trial of the OX40 agonist ivuxolimab. These receptors came from an adult with an advanced solid tumor such as melanoma, head and neck, liver or kidney cancer.

This clone turned up a few times. The genes are TRBV6-5 and TRBJ2-7, with 10 bases fitting TRBD1. The CDR3 has 16 amino acids. V gave up 2 bases and J gave up 1 base; unmatched junction bases: 5. The germline V gene encodes CDR1 MNHEY and CDR2 SVGAGI. The CDR3 protein is CASSYGTGDGSYEQYF. Written as DNA, the CDR3 is TGTGCCAGCAGTTACGGGACAGGGGATGGTTCCTACGAGCAGTACTTC.

The gene calls are TRBV9 and TRBJ2-7, with TRBD2 matching 11 bases. The CDR3 extends over 14 amino acids. V lost 0 bases, J lost 7 bases, and 3 bases stayed unmatched. The germline gives CDR1 SGDLS, CDR2 YYNGEE. The CDR3 bases are TGTGCCAGCAGCGTAGGACTAGCGGGACGGGAGCAGTACTTC. Its protein is CASSVGLAGREQYF.

J is TRBJ1-5 and V is TRBV5-5; 7 nucleotides agree with TRBD1. The CDR3 has 15 amino acids. Germline V CDR1 and CDR2: SGHKS, YYEKEE (reference sequence). V shed 3 bases and J 6 bases; nucleotides not matched to a gene: 9. This CDR3 reads CASSYSGGEGQPQHF. The DNA for the CDR3 is TGTGCCAGCAGCTACTCAGGGGGAGAGGGTCAGCCCCAGCATTTT.

The CDR3 loop is CASSPPGQTPNTEAFF. The DNA for the CDR3 is TGTGCCAGCTCACCCCCGGGACAGACACCGAACACTGAAGCTTTCTTT. The chain has TRBV18 and TRBJ1-1; TRBD1 matches 7 bases. The germline V gene encodes CDR1 KGHSH and CDR2 LQKENI. The ends lost 3 bases at V and 1 base at J; junction bases unmatched: 8. The CDR3 extends over 16 amino acids. Full variable domain (missing parts from reference TRBV18 and TRBJ1-1): NAGVMQNPRHLVRRRGQEARLRCSPMKGHSHVYWYRQLPEEGLKFMVYLQKENIIDESGMPKERFSAEFPKEGPSILRIQQVVRGDSAAYFCASSPPGQTPNTEAFFGQGTRLTVV.

The rearrangement links TRBV2 to TRBJ1-2, with D possibly TRBD1 on 5 matching bases. CDR1 SNHLY and CDR2 FYNNEI come from the germline V gene. This CDR3 is 13 amino acids long. Trimming removed 6 bases at V and 5 bases at J, with 13 bases between. The CDR3 region has the DNA TGTGCCAGCAGCCCCAGGGTCGCATATGGCTACACCTTC. The encoded protein is CASSPRVAYGYTF.

J is TRBJ2-7 and V is TRBV19; weak D call: TRBD1 (5 bases). The CDR3 contains 13 residues. Deletions cut 10 bases from V and 0 bases from J, with 13 bases between. Germline V lookup: CDR1 LNHDA, CDR2 SQIVND (reference sequence). CDR3 sequence: CATQDTDSYEQYF. CDR3 nucleotide sequence: TGTGCCACCCAGGACACCGACTCCTACGAGCAGTACTTC. Filled out from reference TRBV19 and TRBJ2-7, the complete variable domain reads DGGITQSPKYLFRKEGQNVTLSCEQNLNHDAMYWYRQDPGQGLRLIYYSQIVNDFQKGDIAEGYSVSREKKESFPLTVTSAQKNPTAFYLCATQDTDSYEQYFGPGTRLTVT.

Here the CDR3 DNA reads TGTGCCAGCAGCTCGACCGGAGTCTACGAGCAGTACTTC. Residues: CASSSTGVYEQYF. The rearrangement links TRBV5-5 to TRBJ2-7; D ambiguous. Trimming left V 3 bases short and J 3 bases short, with 10 bases between. Looked up from germline, CDR1 is SGHKS and CDR2 is YYEKEE (reference sequence). The CDR3 extends over 13 amino acids.

The chain uses TRBV5-6 and TRBJ2-6; no definite D call. The length of the CDR3 is 13 residues. V lost 4 bases to trimming and J lost 3 bases, with 5 bases between them. Germline CDR1 reads SGHDT; CDR2 reads YYEEEE. CDR3 sequence: CASSRIGANVLTF. CDR3 sequence (DNA): TGTGCCAGCAGCCGGATTGGGGCCAACGTCCTGACTTTC.

The chain recombines TRBV7-6 with TRBJ2-7; D gene uncertain. V shed 5 bases and J shed 1 base, with 12 bases lying between them. This CDR3 spans 14 amino acids. Germline loops: CDR1 SGHVS, CDR2 FNYEAQ. The CDR3 loop reads CASSGVVGSYEQYF. CDR3 DNA: TGTGCCAGCAGCGGCGTGGTGGGGTCCTACGAGCAGTACTTC.

The genes are TRBV30 and TRBJ1-1; D unresolved. The germline gives CDR1 GTSNPN, CDR2 SVGIG (reference sequence). Trimming shortened V by 2 bases and J by 6 bases, and 10 bases separated the two germline ends. CDR3 length: 12 amino acids. The CDR3 sequence: CAWSTSGPEAFF. The CDR3 bases are TGTGCCTGGAGTACAAGTGGCCCTGAAGCTTTCTTT. The entire variable domain, with the rest obtained from reference TRBV30 and TRBJ1-1, is as follows: SQTIHQWPATLVQPVGSPLSLECTVEGTSNPNLYWYRQAAGRGLQLLFYSVGIGQISSEVPQNLSASRPQDRQFILSSKKLLLSDSGFYLCAWSTSGPEAFFGQGTRLTVV.